The 11 T cell receptor beta chains presented below share a single source sample, sequenced in a study of Graves' ophthalmopathy and Graves' hyperthyroidism. Amplified material comprised TCR beta CDR3 regions derived from RNA transcripts. First-round RT-PCR with HTBI primers preceded a second-round multiplex PCR. MiXCR, applied by TCRdb to the multiplex PCR reads, yields one record per CDR3 protein. The sample gives 600,000 to 950,000 distinct CDR3 sequences, 40% of which show up once; 40% to 55% is in the top ten. Material for sequencing was peripheral blood. All receptors derive from an adult man with Graves' ophthalmopathy.

Worth noting for this clonotype: A junction end diverges from the germline sequence, so it may reflect a read error. The chain has TRBV2 and TRBJ1-6; tentatively, D is TRBD1 (6 bases). Per the germline V gene, CDR1 is SNHLY and CDR2 is FYNNEI. This CDR3 is 14 amino acids long. The CDR3 DNA is TGTGCCAGCAGCGCTACAGGGTCTGGGGCCAGGCTCGACTTT. Residues: CASSATGSGARLDF.

V usage is TRBV4-1 and J usage is TRBJ1-6; D is ambiguous. V was trimmed by 1 base and J by 10 bases, leaving 8 bases between them. This CDR3 is built from 13 residues. Germline loops: CDR1 MGHRA, CDR2 YSYEKL. The CDR3 DNA reads as TGCGCCAGCAGCCAAGTCGTATCCTCACCCCTCCACTTT. Its translation: CASSQVVSSPLHF.

This clonotype was observed many times. V gene TRBV7-9 combines with J gene TRBJ1-1, with no clear D. The CDR3 totals 14 residues. Germline V lookup: CDR1 SEHNR, CDR2 FQNEAQ (reference sequence). The ends were cut back, 1 base at V and 2 bases at J, with 8 bases in the middle. CDR3 DNA sequence: TGTGCCAGCAGCTTAGTCGGCAGAAACACTGAAGCTTTCTTT. Amino acid sequence: CASSLVGRNTEAFF.

At least ten counts were recorded for this clonotype. The rearrangement joins TRBV24-1 to TRBJ1-5; 11 bases agree with TRBD1. V lost 5 bases and J lost 6; bases outside the gene matches: 8. The CDR3 is made up of 16 amino acids. Germline V gene data show CDR1 as KGHDR and CDR2 as SFDVKD. The CDR3 sequence: CATSAGGQGARQPQHF. The CDR3 DNA follows: TGTGCCACCAGTGCCGGAGGACAGGGGGCTCGTCAGCCCCAGCATTTT.

The rearrangement joins TRBV19 to TRBJ2-7; TRBD1 is a possible D gene (6 bases). Trimming left V 3 bases short and J 2 bases short, with 11 bases between. The CDR3 runs to 14 residues. CDR1 LNHDA and CDR2 SQIVND come from the germline V gene (reference sequence). CDR3 in amino acids: CASSISQGTYEQYF. In DNA, the CDR3 is TGTGCCAGTAGTATCTCACAGGGTACCTACGAGCAGTACTTC.

Note on this clonotype: A much more abundant neighbour one base away suggests this may be a read error. This sequence joins TRBV7-6 and TRBJ2-7; no firm D call. CDR1 SGHVS and CDR2 FNYEAQ come from the germline V gene. CDR3 length equals 16 residues. CDR3 region: CAGSLAKTSRAYEQYF. Written as DNA, the CDR3 is TGTGCCGGCAGCTTAGCCAAGACAAGCCGAGCCTACGAGCAGTACTTC.

This chain links TRBV7-9 with TRBJ2-7; D possibly uses TRBD1 or TRBD2 (5 bases each). Germline loops: CDR1 SEHNR, CDR2 FQNEAQ (reference sequence). The CDR3 sequence is 15 residues long. Between the trimmed V and J ends, which lost 4 bases and 2 bases, there was a span of 15 bases. The CDR3 coding sequence is TGTGCCAGCAGCTCCGGGACGTCTGGACCCTACGAGCAGTACTTC. Translated, it gives CASSSGTSGPYEQYF.

This clonotype was observed at least ten times. J is TRBJ2-2 and V is TRBV2, with 8 nucleotides matching TRBD2. The V and J ends lost 5 bases and 0 bases, in that order; junction bases with no gene match: 5. The CDR3 totals 16 residues. Germline lookup yields CDR1 SNHLY and CDR2 FYNNEI. CDR3 in DNA: TGTGCCAGCAGTTTTAGCGGGGCCTCGAACACCGGGGAGCTGTTTTTT. As protein: CASSFSGASNTGELFF.

The chain combines TRBV29-1 with TRBJ1-3, with D possibly being TRBD1 (5 bases). CDR3 length: 12 residues. Germline V CDR1 and CDR2: SQVTM, ANQGSEA. The V end was cut by 4 bases, the J end by 7 bases, with 11 bases between. CDR3 residues: CSVAQVMNTIYF. The CDR3, as DNA: TGCAGCGTTGCACAGGTTATGAACACCATATATTTT.

This clonotype came up many times. V and J are TRBV10-3 and TRBJ2-2, with 10 positions matching TRBD2. Germline CDR1 reads ENHRY; CDR2 reads SYGVKD. The CDR3 has 15 amino acids. With 8 bases clipped from V and 1 base from J, the junction kept 4 bases outside the gene matches. The CDR3 region has the DNA TGTGCCATCCCACTAGCGGGGAAGAACACCGGGGAGCTGTTTTTT. Protein product: CAIPLAGKNTGELFF.

The rearrangement links TRBV10-3 to TRBJ1-4; 7 bases align to TRBD1. CDR1 and CDR2 from the germline V gene are ENHRY and SYGVKD. Trimming took 10 bases from V and 5 from J; bases not matched to a gene: 10. This CDR3 spans 14 amino acids. The CDR3: CATRSGGGNEKLFF. The CDR3 nucleotides read TGTGCCACGCGGTCAGGGGGTGGGAATGAAAAACTGTTTTTT.